These 18 T cell receptor beta chains share one sample of origin, sequenced in a study of CD4 T cells in relation to SARS-CoV-2 and coronaviruses. CD4+ T cells from unexposed donors were obtained before the COVID-19 pandemic (2011-2018). The cells were cultured for 10 days before CD4+ T cells were isolated. The table came from immunoSEQ multiplex PCR; TCRdb's copy has only in-frame clones and leaves some out. The data show about 23,000 clones, about three quarters seen once. No antigen has been identified for these receptors. Sequencing was performed on CD4+ T cells from PBMCs, cultured in vitro. These receptor sequences come from a human donor in good health.

This rearrangement joins TRBV12-3 or TRBV12-4 to TRBJ1-2; tentatively, D is TRBD1 (6 bases). This CDR3 comprises 13 residues. The V gene lost 5 bases and the J gene lost 8 bases, with 15 bases spanning the gap. The CDR3, as DNA: TGTGCCAGCAGTACAGGGAATCAAAAGGGCTACACCTTC. Translating gives CASSTGNQKGYTF.

To note about this clone: The identical CDR3 is also encoded by other nucleotide sequences in the sample. The gene calls are TRBV10-1 and TRBJ2-1, with D unresolved. V shed 7 bases and J shed 5 bases, with 9 bases lying between them. The CDR3 spans 12 residues. The germline gives CDR1 WNHNN, CDR2 SYGVQD (reference sequence). The CDR3: CASKGGNNEQFF. Here the CDR3 DNA reads TGCGCCAGCAAGGGCGGAAACAATGAGCAGTTCTTC.

This chain links TRBV21-1 with TRBJ1-1; the D call of TRBD1 is as the table states it, not checked on the DNA. TRBV21-1 is marked as a pseudogene. The CDR3 is 14 amino acids. For the CDR3, the DNA is TGTGCCAGCAGCGCTCACAGGGGACGAACTGAAGCTTTCTTT. Residues: CASSAHRGRTEAFF.

The chain joins TRBV19 to TRBJ1-1; D is ambiguous. The germline CDR1 and CDR2 sequences are LNHDA and SQIVND (reference sequence). Trimming left V 2 bases short and J 6 bases short, with 10 bases between. The length of the CDR3 is 13 residues. CDR3 nucleotide sequence: TGTGCCAGTAGTATATCCCCCGGGCCTGAAGCTTTCTTT. It codes for CASSISPGPEAFF.

The chain couples TRBV2 to TRBJ2-1; 8 bases align to TRBD2. The CDR3 extends over 13 amino acids. Per the germline V gene, CDR1 is SNHLY and CDR2 is FYNNEI. V gave up 6 bases and J gave up 5 bases; unmatched junction bases: 3. The CDR3 loop is CASRRLANNEQFF. The CDR3 nucleotides are TGTGCCAGCAGGAGACTAGCGAACAATGAGCAGTTCTTC.

The CDR3 sequence: CASSLQAGRYEQYF. CDR3 DNA: TGCGCCAGCAGCTTGCAAGCGGGGCGCTACGAGCAGTACTTC. The rearrangement links TRBV5-1 to TRBJ2-7, with 7 bases that match TRBD2. J was trimmed by 3 bases and V by 1 base; bases with no gene match: 4. Germline values: CDR1 SGHRS, CDR2 YFSETQ. CDR3 length equals 14 residues.

The chain uses TRBV4-3 and TRBJ2-6; D not certain. The V gene lost 4 bases and the J gene lost 2 bases, with 9 bases spanning the gap. The CDR3 is made up of 15 amino acids. The germline CDR1 and CDR2 sequences are LGHNA and YSLEER. The CDR3 coding sequence is TGCGCCAGCAGCCTGGCGGTAGCTGGGGCCAACGTCCTGACTTTC. It yields the protein CASSLAVAGANVLTF.

The gene calls are TRBV5-4 and TRBJ2-7; 7 bases line up with TRBD1. Losses at the gene ends were 1 base for V and 5 bases for J; bases not matched to a gene: 18. This CDR3 contains 18 residues. Germline V gene lookup returns CDR1 SGHNT and CDR2 YYREEE (reference sequence). CDR3 in amino acids: CASSLRYARGPSRNEQYF. The CDR3 DNA is TGTGCCAGCAGCTTGAGGTACGCGAGGGGGCCCTCTCGGAACGAGCAGTACTTC.

J is TRBJ2-3 and V is TRBV4-2; 7 positions match TRBD2. This CDR3 region has 15 residues. The V gene's germline CDR1 is LGHNA and CDR2 YNFKEQ. The ends lost 0 bases at V and 2 bases at J; junction bases unmatched: 2. CDR3 DNA: TGTGCCAGCAGCCAAGAGGCGGGAGTCACAGATACGCAGTATTTT. It specifies CASSQEAGVTDTQYF.

The rearrangement joins TRBV5-5 to TRBJ2-7; 8 bases are a match to TRBD2. Trimming removed 5 bases from V and 5 bases from J; junction bases left unmatched: 6. CDR3 size: 13 residues. From germline, CDR1 is SGHKS and CDR2 YYEKEE (reference sequence). The DNA for the CDR3 is TGTGCCAGCAGTTCTCGGGGGGGGGACGAGCAGTACTTC. This encodes CASSSRGGDEQYF.

This clone was detected a few times. V and J are TRBV5-4 and TRBJ2-7, with 9 positions matching TRBD1. The CDR3 spans 16 residues. V lost 3 bases, J lost 3 bases, and 10 bases stayed unmatched. Looked up from germline, CDR1 is SGHNT and CDR2 is YYREEE (reference sequence). The CDR3 nucleotides read TGTGCCAGCAGCTGGGGGACAGGGCTGGGGGGCTACGAGCAGTACTTC. Its translation: CASSWGTGLGGYEQYF.

This clone occurred once. The chain employs TRBV6-2 or TRBV6-3 and TRBJ2-3, with D perhaps matching TRBD1 or TRBD2 (5 bases each). The CDR3 sequence is 15 residues long. Germline V CDR1 and CDR2: MNHEY, SVGEGT. The V and J ends lost 2 bases and 3 bases respectively, with 12 bases between them. The CDR3 coding sequence is TGTGCCAGCAGTTACGGGACGGACCTGACAGATACGCAGTATTTT. It yields the protein CASSYGTDLTDTQYF.

This chain uses TRBV3-1 (or the pseudogene TRBV3-2) with TRBJ1-2; D perhaps matches TRBD1 (5 bases). The CDR3 is 12 residues long. CDR1 and CDR2 from the germline V gene are LGHDT and YNNKEL (reference sequence). V gave up 6 bases and J gave up 5 bases, with 10 bases separating them. As DNA, the CDR3 is TGTGCCAGCAGAATGGGGGGTTATGGCTACACCTTC. It encodes CASRMGGYGYTF.

The J gene is TRBJ2-3, the V gene TRBV4-3, with TRBD2 matching 13 bases. From germline, CDR1 is LGHNA and CDR2 YSLEER. With V trimmed by 6 bases and J by 6 bases, 6 bases remained unmatched. The CDR3 contains 15 residues. This CDR3 is CASRRLAGGQDTQYF. CDR3 bases: TGCGCCAGCAGAAGACTAGCGGGGGGTCAGGATACGCAGTATTTT.

Details on this clone: Sequence at one end of the junction differs from germline and may be a read error. The V and J genes are TRBV5-1 and TRBJ2-2, with D possibly TRBD2 on 5 matching bases. The CDR3 loop spans 14 amino acids. In germline, CDR1 is SGHRS, CDR2 YFSETQ. This CDR3 reads CASSSRKKHRGAVF. DNA of the CDR3: TGCGCCAGCAGCTCCCGGAAGAAACACCGGGGAGCTGTTTTT.

CDR3 coding DNA: TGTGCCAGCAGCCAGATGGGGGGAGCCTACAATGAGCAGTTCTTC. The encoded protein is CASSQMGGAYNEQFF. The chain joins TRBV3-1 (or the pseudogene TRBV3-2) to TRBJ2-1; the D gene is possibly TRBD2 (6 bases). Germline CDR1 reads LGHDT; CDR2 reads YNNKEL (reference sequence). The V end was cut by 3 bases, the J end by 2 bases, with 11 bases between. The CDR3 spans 15 residues.

This clone occurred once. V and J are TRBV7-9 and TRBJ1-2, with D maybe TRBD1 (5 bases). The length of the CDR3 is 12 residues. Trimming pared 3 bases from V and 6 bases from J, leaving 8 bases between. Per germline, CDR1 SEHNR and CDR2 FQNEAQ (reference sequence). The CDR3 reads CASSFGGDGYTF. In DNA, the CDR3 is TGTGCCAGCAGCTTCGGGGGAGATGGCTACACCTTC.

The V and J genes are TRBV5-6 and TRBJ2-7, with 11 nucleotides matching TRBD1. There are 14 residues in the CDR3. CDR1 and CDR2 from the germline V gene are SGHDT and YYEEEE. Unmatched junction bases numbered 4, after V lost 4 bases and J lost 4 bases. The CDR3 loop is CASSPGQGVYEQYF. The DNA of the CDR3 is TGTGCCAGCAGCCCGGGACAGGGGGTTTACGAGCAGTACTTC.